Listed below are T cell receptor beta chains from one sample, sequenced in a study of regulatory T cells in long-lasting Graves disease. TCRdb re-derived calls from the multiplex PCR reads in MiXCR, one entry per CDR3 protein. The table records about 430,000 distinct CDR3 sequences, 15% of them present only once. These data were also reused for a study on T cells in Graves' hyperthyroidism and ophthalmopathy.

Sequenced here: peripheral blood mononuclear cells (PBMCs), sampled at new diagnosis, from a patient treated with antithyroid drugs. The receptors come from a woman aged 40 to 49 with Graves disease. Both conserved end residues are part of each CDR3. Each record gives: clone size, D gene, V gene, J gene, CDR3 DNA, CDR3 protein. A D gene is named only where the DNA matches it firmly. Size values are once, few and many counts, or a class for expanded clones, and some rows have none.

many	TRBD2	TRBV6-5	TRBJ2-1	TGTGCCAGCAGTTGGACTAGCGACTCCTACAATGAGCAGTTCTTC	CASSWTSDSYNEQFF
few	TRBD2	TRBV5-1	TRBJ2-5	TGCGCCAGCAGCTTGCTAAGTAGCGGGAGTTTTGGGGAGACCCAGTACTTC	CASSLLSSGSFGETQYF
NA	TRBD1	TRBV19	TRBJ1-5	TGTGCCAGTAATTGGGCAGGGGGGGATCAGCCCCAGCATTTT	CASNWAGGDQPQHF
many	NA	TRBV12-3/TRBV12-4	TRBJ1-1	TGTGCCAGCAGGCCAAATACAGGGACGAACACTGAAGCTTTCTTT	CASRPNTGTNTEAFF
many	NA	TRBV7-9	TRBJ1-1	TGTGCCAGCAGCTTAGCACCCGAAGTTGAAGCTTTCTTT	CASSLAPEVEAFF
few	TRBD1	TRBV11-2	TRBJ1-5	TGTGCCAGCAGCTTAGGGACAGGGGTTGGTCAGCCCCAGCATTTT	CASSLGTGVGQPQHF
many	TRBD2	TRBV19	TRBJ2-3	TGTGCCAGTACTGGACTAGCGGGAGAGACGAATACGCAGTATTTT	CASTGLAGETNTQYF
few	TRBD1	TRBV19	TRBJ2-7	TGTGCCACTTGCGACAGGGACTACGAGCAGTACTTC	CATCDRDYEQYF
few	TRBD2	TRBV13	TRBJ2-1	TGTGCCAGCAGCCTTAGACTAGCGCTGAGGACTGAGAGCAATGAGCAGTTCTTC	CASSLRLALRTESNEQFF
NA	TRBD2	TRBV3-1	TRBJ2-5	TGTGCCAGCAGCCAAATGAGCGGGAGGAATCAAGAGACCCAGTACTTC	CASSQMSGRNQETQYF
once	NA	TRBV3-2	TRBJ2-1	TGTGCCGGCAGCCAAGCGAACAATGAGCAGTTCTTC	CAGSQANNEQFF
many	NA	TRBV10-3	TRBJ1-5	TGTGCCATCAGTCTGGATCGTAGCAATCAGCCCCAGCATTTT	CAISLDRSNQPQHF
NA	NA	TRBV28	TRBJ2-7	TGTGCCAGCAGTCCCCCAACGCCGGGACTTCTTACCTACGAGCAGTACTTC	CASSPPTPGLLTYEQYF
many	TRBD1	TRBV5-1	TRBJ1-1	TGCGCCAGCAAGACAGGGGGTAGGGCTGAAGCTTTCTTT	CASKTGGRAEAFF
many	NA	TRBV6-5	TRBJ2-1	TGTGCCAGCAGTTACTCGGCCGGGCCTGGTGAGCAGTTCTTC	CASSYSAGPGEQFF
many	NA	TRBV29-1	TRBJ1-3	TGCAGCGTTGAATTTTCGGTACAGGGTTCTGGAAACACCATATATTTT	CSVEFSVQGSGNTIYF
NA	TRBD2	TRBV6-2/TRBV6-3	TRBJ2-3	TGTGCCAGCAGCTTGGGAGTCCTAGCGGGGACAGATACGCAGTATTTT	CASSLGVLAGTDTQYF
NA	NA	TRBV12-3/TRBV12-4	TRBJ2-1	TGTGCCAGCAGTTTAGCGGGAGGATTTGTCGCCAACAATGAGCAGTTCTTC	CASSLAGGFVANNEQFF
many	TRBD1	TRBV18	TRBJ1-2	TGTGCCAGCTCACCCCAGGGAGGGGGCGAGGGCTATGGCTACACCTTC	CASSPQGGGEGYGYTF
many	NA	TRBV2	TRBJ1-2	TGTGCCAGCAGCGAAGAACTGGCCCGGAGGGGCGATGGCTACACCTTC	CASSEELARRGDGYTF
many	TRBD2	TRBV7-2	TRBJ2-3	TGTGCCAGCAGCTTAGGACTAGCGGGATCAAGCACAGATACGCAGTATTTT	CASSLGLAGSSTDTQYF
many	NA	TRBV6-5	TRBJ2-6	TGTGCCAGCAGTTACGAAGGGAGCTCTGGGGCCAACGTCCTGACTTTC	CASSYEGSSGANVLTF
many	NA	TRBV7-2	TRBJ2-5	TGTGCCAGCAGCTTAGTACAGCAAGAGACCCAGTACTTC	CASSLVQQETQYF
many	NA	TRBV28	TRBJ2-2	TGTGCCAGCACCCTGAGGGGGGCTGGCGGGGAGCTGTTTTTT	CASTLRGAGGELFF
many	TRBD2	TRBV2	TRBJ2-7	TGTGCCAGCAGTCCCAATAGCGGGAGGGACTTCTACGAGCAGTACTTC	CASSPNSGRDFYEQYF
many	NA	TRBV27	TRBJ1-1	TGTGCCAGCAGTTTTTCCCAGAACACTGAAGCTTTCTTT	CASSFSQNTEAFF
many	NA	TRBV11-3	TRBJ2-2	TGTGCCAGCAGCTTTTTGTACACCGGGGAGCTGTTTTTT	CASSFLYTGELFF
many	NA	TRBV12-3/TRBV12-4	TRBJ1-1	TGTGCCAGCAGCCGAGGGACATCCCCCGCGGATTTCTTT	CASSRGTSPADFF
many	TRBD2	TRBV14	TRBJ2-7	TGTGCCAGCAGACTCGGAGGCGGGGGCTCCTACGAGCAGTACTTC	CASRLGGGGSYEQYF
many	NA	TRBV2	TRBJ2-2	TGTGCCAGCAGTGGGTTTCAGCCTGCGAACACCGGGGAGCTGTTTTTT	CASSGFQPANTGELFF
NA	NA	TRBV19	TRBJ1-4	TGTGCCAGTAGTATAGCGGGGGAAAAACTGTTTTTT	CASSIAGEKLFF
NA	NA	TRBV10-3	TRBJ1-6	TGTGCCATCAGTGTGCGGTATCCGGGTTTGGATTCACCCCTCCACTTT	CAISVRYPGLDSPLHF
NA	NA	TRBV5-1	TRBJ1-1	TGCGCCAGCACCTTGGACCTTTACACTGAAGCTTTCTTT	CASTLDLYTEAFF
NA	TRBD2	TRBV3-1	TRBJ2-3	TGTGCCAGCAGCCAAACTGCGACTAGCGGGACAGATACGCAGTATTTT	CASSQTATSGTDTQYF
NA	NA	TRBV5-4	TRBJ2-1	TGTGCCAGCAGCTCGAGTCGGACTGACAATGAGCAGTTCTTC	CASSSSRTDNEQFF
many	NA	TRBV28	TRBJ2-7	TGTGCCAGCAGTCCTACAGGGGAGCAGTACTTC	CASSPTGEQYF
few	TRBD2	TRBV7-9	TRBJ2-4	TGTGCCAGCAGCTTAAGCGGGAGTGGTTTAAACATTCAGTACTTC	CASSLSGSGLNIQYF
many	NA	TRBV12-3/TRBV12-4	TRBJ2-6	TGTGCCAGCAGTCAAACAGGGTCTGGGGCCAACGTCCTGACTTTC	CASSQTGSGANVLTF
many	NA	TRBV7-8	TRBJ2-7	TGTGCCAGCAGGCCAAACCGGGACTCACCCTACGAGCAGTACTTC	CASRPNRDSPYEQYF
NA	NA	TRBV11-3	TRBJ2-1	TGTGCCAGCAGCTTAGCCCCGGCAAGGCCCAATGAGCAGTTCTTC	CASSLAPARPNEQFF
NA	NA	TRBV4-3	TRBJ2-7	TGCGCCAGCAGCCAACCGACACAGACCAGCCACGAGCAGTACTTC	CASSQPTQTSHEQYF
many	NA	TRBV7-9	TRBJ2-7	TGTGCCAGCAGCTTAGTAGAGGCAGGAACCTACGAGCAGTACTTC	CASSLVEAGTYEQYF
many	TRBD2	TRBV4-1	TRBJ2-1	TGCGCCAGCAGCCAAGTCCAAACTAGCGGGAGGTCAAATGAGCAGTTCTTC	CASSQVQTSGRSNEQFF
many	TRBD1	TRBV7-2	TRBJ1-2	TGTGCCAGCAGCATGACAGGGTTTCTTCTTGGCTACACCTTC	CASSMTGFLLGYTF
many	TRBD2	TRBV12-3/TRBV12-4	TRBJ2-1	TGTGCCAGCAGTTCAACTAGCGGGAGGGCCAGCAATGAGCAGTTCTTC	CASSSTSGRASNEQFF
many	TRBD1	TRBV27	TRBJ2-7	TGTGCCAGCAGTCCAGGGGGTAGGGGCTACGAGCAGTACTTC	CASSPGGRGYEQYF
NA	NA	TRBV5-8	TRBJ1-2	TGTGCCAGCAGCTCCCTGGAGGTTTCGAATGGCTACACCTTC	CASSSLEVSNGYTF
many	TRBD1	TRBV6-2/TRBV6-3	TRBJ1-1	TGTGCCAGCAGACTCCAGGGGGGCACTGAAGCTTTCTTT	CASRLQGGTEAFF
NA	TRBD2	TRBV6-2/TRBV6-3	TRBJ2-2	TGTGCCAGCGGGGCAGGGACTAGCGAAACCGGGGAGCTGTTTTTT	CASGAGTSETGELFF
NA	TRBD1	TRBV20-1	TRBJ1-1	TGCAGTGCCCGGACAGGGATTGAAGCTTTCTTT	CSARTGIEAFF
many	TRBD1	TRBV7-2	TRBJ1-2	TGTGCCAGCAGCTTAGGGGGACAGGAAATTTATGGCTACACCTTC	CASSLGGQEIYGYTF
many	NA	TRBV30	TRBJ1-2	TGTGCCTGGAGTGTAGGGGCCTCCTATGGCTACACCTTC	CAWSVGASYGYTF
many	TRBD2	TRBV20-1	TRBJ2-5	TGCAGTGCTAGTCTTGGCGGGAGAGGAGGAGAGACCCAGTACTTC	CSASLGGRGGETQYF
many	TRBD1	TRBV19	TRBJ2-7	TGTGCCAGTACCTCGGGACAGGTAGTCGACGAGCAGTACTTC	CASTSGQVVDEQYF
NA	NA	TRBV10-2	TRBJ2-7	TGCGCCAGCAGTGAGGTTGGGACACACTACGAGCAGTACTTC	CASSEVGTHYEQYF
many	NA	TRBV20-1	TRBJ1-4	TGCAGTGGGGGGGTCTGTAGGGAAAAACTGTTTTTT	CSGGVCREKLFF